Listed below are T cell receptor beta chains from one sample, sequenced in a study of blood T cell repertoires in COVID-19. Here immunoSEQ multiplex PCR was the method, and the copy in TCRdb shows in-frame clones only, minus some. The repertoire holds some 260,000 clones, with approximately 86% as singletons. What was sequenced was peripheral blood. Receptors originate from a woman at least 80 years old with active or convalescent COVID-19. CDR3s include the opening cysteine and the closing phenylalanine or tryptophan. The order of the fields is D gene, clone size, V gene, J gene, CDR3 DNA, CDR3 protein. The D gene is left open where the match is weak. Size tells how often a clone was seen (once, few, many) or the class of an expanded clone, and some rows leave it out.

D: .
size: .
V: TRBV19
J: TRBJ2-2
DNA: TGTGCCAGTAGTATAACTCCGGGCACCGGGGAGCTGTTTTTT
CDR3: CASSITPGTGELFF

D: TRBD1
size: .
V: TRBV6-5
J: TRBJ1-6
DNA: TGTGCCAGCAGCCCCGGGACAGGGTATAATTCACCCCTCCACTTT
CDR3: CASSPGTGYNSPLHF

D: .
size: .
V: TRBV11-2
J: TRBJ1-4
DNA: TGTGCCAGCAGCTTGTTTGTGGGCAGTTCTAATGAAAAACTGTTTTTT
CDR3: CASSLFVGSSNEKLFF

D: .
size: many
V: TRBV6-6
J: TRBJ1-5
DNA: TGTGCCAGCAGCTCTGATAACGGGAATCAGCCCCAGCATTTT
CDR3: CASSSDNGNQPQHF

D: TRBD2
size: once
V: TRBV2
J: TRBJ2-3
DNA: TGTGCCAGCTCTCTTCCTAGCGGGGTGACAGATACGCAGTATTTT
CDR3: CASSLPSGVTDTQYF

D: .
size: .
V: TRBV7-2
J: TRBJ1-1
DNA: TGTGCCAGCAGCTTGACAGCAAACACTGAAGCTTTCTTT
CDR3: CASSLTANTEAFF

D: TRBD1
size: few
V: TRBV5-1
J: TRBJ2-2
DNA: TGCGCCAGCAGCTTACAGGGGACGTTATCCGGGGAGCTGTTTTTT
CDR3: CASSLQGTLSGELFF

D: TRBD2
size: .
V: TRBV7-9
J: TRBJ2-5
DNA: TGTGCCAGCAGCTTAGAGGGATATTATGGACTAGCGGGAGAGACCCAGTACTTC
CDR3: CASSLEGYYGLAGETQYF

D: .
size: .
V: TRBV4-1
J: TRBJ1-1
DNA: TGCGCCAGCAGTACCGAAGGGGTGAGCACTGAAGCTTTCTTT
CDR3: CASSTEGVSTEAFF

D: .
size: .
V: TRBV5-4
J: TRBJ2-1
DNA: TGTGCCAGCAGCGAAACCGGGAACACCTACAATGAGCAGTTCTTC
CDR3: CASSETGNTYNEQFF

D: .
size: .
V: TRBV28
J: TRBJ2-3
DNA: TGTGCCAGCAGTTCCCGACAGCCCAACAGGATCACAGATACGCAGTATTTT
CDR3: CASSSRQPNRITDTQYF

D: TRBD1
size: .
V: TRBV10-2
J: TRBJ1-1
DNA: TGCGCCAGCCGTCCGACAGGGGGCGGCACTGAAGCTTTCTTT
CDR3: CASRPTGGGTEAFF

D: TRBD1
size: .
V: TRBV5-1
J: TRBJ2-5
DNA: TGCGCCAGCAGCCAAAGGACCGGGACAGAAGAGACCCAGTACTTC
CDR3: CASSQRTGTEETQYF

D: .
size: .
V: TRBV2
J: TRBJ2-3
DNA: TGTGCCAGCAGTGACAGGGATTGGACAGATACGCAGTATTTT
CDR3: CASSDRDWTDTQYF

D: TRBD2
size: .
V: TRBV18
J: TRBJ2-5
DNA: TGTGCCAGCTCACCGAGCGGGGGACAAGAGACCCAGTACTTC
CDR3: CASSPSGGQETQYF